This TCR beta chain was identified during a study of blood T cells in healthy people across ages. Overall study context: Per two T cells, template switching captured roughly one barcoded beta molecule.

PBMCs numbering at least 7 million were isolated per sample. The CDR3 loop spans 15 amino acids. J lost 0 bases, V lost 6 bases, and 5 bases had no gene match. Germline assignment: CDR1 MDHEN and CDR2 SYDVKM. The authors ran a second PCR of roughly 6 to 12 cycles using a sample-barcoded 5' primer and a J-beta primer mix. MiXCR was run by TCRdb on the 5' RACE reads, yielding one entry per CDR3 protein. In the table there are about 800,000 distinct CDR3 sequences, around a quarter of which are singletons. The same sample was also studied in work on T cells of mothers and their children. This second report adds: Second-PCR amplification with M1S added sample barcodes and 2-4 random nucleotides.

V is TRBV28 and J is TRBJ2-1; 7 positions match TRBD2. This clonotype originated in a boy younger than 18 in good health. The sample comprised blood. In DNA, the CDR3 is TGTGCCAGCAGGGGAGGGCTTCTCTCCTACAATGAGCAGTTCTTC. Residues: CASRGGLLSYNEQFF.